This T cell receptor beta chain was profiled in a study of T cells after yellow fever vaccination. Study overall: The authors prepared low-cell-number fractions using SMART-Seq v4 Ultra Low Input. Regarding the study as a whole: Most primary-vaccination clones recurred post-booster (approximately 96% CD4, over 70% CD8).

TCRdb reanalysed the 5' RACE reads using MiXCR and keeps one entry per CDR3 protein. The sample includes hundreds of thousands of distinct CDR3 sequences, around an eighth of them seen just once. The CDR3 spans 14 residues. CDR1 and CDR2 from the germline V gene are DFQATT and SNEGSKA (reference sequence). V trimming: 3 bases; J trimming: 0 bases; junction bases outside the gene matches: 1. Turning to this clonotype: Antigen unknown.

The chain uses TRBV20-1 and TRBJ2-2; TRBD1 matches 7 bases. The sample here was PBMCs, taken on the day of the yellow fever booster vaccination. This TCR was sampled from a man aged 30 to 45 who received the YFV17D yellow fever vaccine. The CDR3 nucleotides read TGCAGTGCTAGCGGGACAGCGAACACCGGGGAGCTGTTTTTT. This gives the protein CSASGTANTGELFF.